Listed below are T cell receptor beta chains from one sample, sequenced in a study of breast tumors, draining lymph nodes, adjacent tissues. TCRdb used MiXCR to reprocess the multiplex PCR reads, holding one entry per CDR3 protein. The profile shows about 20,000 distinct CDR3 sequences, over 40% of them singletons. The sequenced sample consisted of breast tumor tissue. The receptors stem from a female donor with breast cancer. Some clones in this sample may be carry-over from other donors' samples. The CDR3 runs from the conserved cysteine through the conserved F or W. A D gene is named only where the DNA matches it firmly. Not all rows give a size; the values are once, few, many and, for expanded clones, a class.

TRBV6-1	-	TRBJ1-4	-	TGTGCCAGCAGTCGCAGGGGAGAAGAAAAACTGTTTTTT	CASSRRGEEKLFF
TRBV20-1	many	TRBJ2-1	TRBD2	TGCAGTGCTATGTGGACTAGCGGGAGGAATGAGCAGTTCTTC	CSAMWTSGRNEQFF
TRBV11-2	-	TRBJ2-1	-	TGTGCCAGCAGCTTAGATGGGCAGTTCTTC	CASSLDGQFF
TRBV5-6	-	TRBJ2-3	-	TGTGCCAGCAGCTTGGGGGGGGCGGGAGGCACAGATACGCAGTATTTT	CASSLGGAGGTDTQYF
TRBV19	many	TRBJ2-5	TRBD1	TGTGCCAGTGACCGGACAGGGGGTTCCCAAGAGACCCAGTACTTC	CASDRTGGSQETQYF
TRBV15	-	TRBJ2-2	TRBD2	TGTGCCACCGGGGGGGGGGGGGGCACCGGGGAGCTGTTTTTT	CATGGGGGTGELFF
TRBV3-1	-	TRBJ2-3	TRBD2	TGCGCCAGCAGCCGCGGGACTAGCGGGAGGTCAGATACGCAGTATTTT	CASSRGTSGRSDTQYF
TRBV24-1	-	TRBJ2-3	-	TGTGCCACCAGTAGAGGGGGAGGGCCTAGCACAGATACGCAGTATTTT	CATSRGGGPSTDTQYF
TRBV7-8	many	TRBJ1-3	TRBD1	TGTGCCAGCAGCTTAGGTTCGGGACAGGGAGTTTCTGGAAACACCATATATTTT	CASSLGSGQGVSGNTIYF
TRBV6-2/TRBV6-3	-	TRBJ2-3	-	TGTGCCAGCACCCCCTGGAGGGATACAGATACGCAGTATTTT	CASTPWRDTDTQYF
TRBV2	-	TRBJ2-7	TRBD1	TGTGCCAGCAGTCCGGACAGGGCGAGGGCCTACGAGCAGTACTTC	CASSPDRARAYEQYF
TRBV20-1	-	TRBJ2-7	TRBD2	TGCAGTGCTGCAGCGGGAGGGCCCCACGAGCAGTACTTC	CSAAAGGPHEQYF
TRBV3-1	many	TRBJ2-1	-	TGTGCCAGCAGCCAAAGGGGAGCGGCGTACAATGAGCAGTTCTTC	CASSQRGAAYNEQFF
TRBV3-1	-	TRBJ1-6	-	TGTGCCAGCAGCCACCCGAGAACCTTGAATTCACCCCTCCACTTT	CASSHPRTLNSPLHF
TRBV4-1	-	TRBJ2-5	TRBD2	TGCGCCAGCAGCCCGGGGACTAGCGGGAGGTTTGAGACCCAGTACTTC	CASSPGTSGRFETQYF
TRBV2	medium-sized	TRBJ1-2	-	TGTGCCAGCAGTGAGGTCGTGACAGCCTACTATGGCTACACCTTC	CASSEVVTAYYGYTF
TRBV6-2/TRBV6-3	many	TRBJ2-5	TRBD2	TGTGCCAGCAGTTACTCTGGCGGGAGGCAAGAGACCCAGTACTTC	CASSYSGGRQETQYF
TRBV7-8	many	TRBJ2-7	TRBD2	TGTGCCAGCAGCCCCCTATCTACTAGCGCAAAATACGAGCAGTACTTC	CASSPLSTSAKYEQYF
TRBV6-6	-	TRBJ1-2	-	TGTGCCAGCAGTCCCTCGTCATTCACGGGTTCTATGCAAGGCTACACCTTC	CASSPSSFTGSMQGYTF
TRBV7-9	many	TRBJ2-2	-	TGTGCCAGCAGCTTAGTGAGCACCGGGGAGCTGTTTTTT	CASSLVSTGELFF
TRBV7-2	few	TRBJ2-1	-	TGTGCCAGCAACGGACAGTCCTACAATGAGCAGTTCTTC	CASNGQSYNEQFF
TRBV24-1	-	TRBJ1-1	-	TGTGCCACCAGTGATGTCGGCACTGAAGCTTTCTTT	CATSDVGTEAFF
TRBV11-3	many	TRBJ2-1	-	TGTGCCAGCAGCTTATCAACGGGGTACAATGAGCAGTTCTTC	CASSLSTGYNEQFF
TRBV7-9	-	TRBJ2-3	TRBD1	TGTGCCAGCAGCTTCGGGACAGTTAATGAGCCCCAGTATTTT	CASSFGTVNEPQYF
TRBV11-2	-	TRBJ1-4	-	TGTGCCAGCAGCCCAGCCGGGAGCTCCGGCCGAAATGAAGAACTGTTTTTT	CASSPAGSSGRNEELFF
TRBV29-1	-	TRBJ2-3	-	TGCAGCGTTGAAGATTTAGACAGCCGCACAGATACGCAGTATTTT	CSVEDLDSRTDTQYF
TRBV7-9	-	TRBJ2-7	-	TGTGCCAGCAGCCAGGACGACTACGAGCAGTACTTC	CASSQDDYEQYF
TRBV7-3	-	TRBJ2-3	TRBD2	TGTGCCAGCAGCGGGGTTCTAGCGGGGGCCGGGGGAGATACGCAGTATTTT	CASSGVLAGAGGDTQYF
TRBV3-1	many	TRBJ2-3	-	TGTGCCAGCAGCTTTTGGATGGGTACGCAGTATTTT	CASSFWMGTQYF
TRBV29-1	-	TRBJ1-2	-	TGCAGCGTTGAAGATTCGGGGGGCCATAACTATGGCTACACCTTC	CSVEDSGGHNYGYTF
TRBV7-9	-	TRBJ1-1	-	TGTGCCAGCAGCCCCGTGTGGGGGACACTGAACACTGAAGCTTTCTTT	CASSPVWGTLNTEAFF
TRBV20-1	-	TRBJ2-2	TRBD2	TGCAGTGCTCGGACTAGCGGGATGAACACCGGGGAGCTGTTTTTT	CSARTSGMNTGELFF
TRBV2	many	TRBJ2-3	-	TGTGCCAGCAGTGGTGACCGAAATACGCAGTATTTT	CASSGDRNTQYF
TRBV5-1	many	TRBJ2-1	-	TGCGCCAGCAGCTCAGACACAAACAATGAGCAGTTCTTC	CASSSDTNNEQFF
TRBV20-1	medium-sized	TRBJ1-4	TRBD1	TGCAGTGCTCGGGACAGGGGATTAGAAAAACTGTTTTTT	CSARDRGLEKLFF
TRBV6-2/TRBV6-3	-	TRBJ1-2	TRBD1	TGTGCCAGCAGCCTCGGACAGGACTATGGCTACACCTTC	CASSLGQDYGYTF
TRBV20-1	once	TRBJ1-2	-	TGCAGTGCTAGAGAGGGGGCGTTTGGCTACACCTTC	CSAREGAFGYTF
TRBV5-4	many	TRBJ2-7	TRBD2	TGTGCCAGCAGCTGGGGGACTAGCGGGAGAAACGAGCAGTACTTC	CASSWGTSGRNEQYF
TRBV4-2	-	TRBJ2-7	-	TGTGCCAGCACCTCCTCGGGCAGGACGTACGAGCAGTACTTC	CASTSSGRTYEQYF
TRBV11-2	many	TRBJ2-1	-	TGTGCCAGCAGCTTAGATTGGGCGGACTCCTACAATGAGCAGTTCTTC	CASSLDWADSYNEQFF